These T cell receptor beta chains were read from a single sample in a study of OX40 agonist ivuxolimab in advanced cancers. Generated by immunoSEQ multiplex PCR, the TCRdb table keeps only in-frame clones and is missing some. The sample has about 69,000 clones, around four fifths seen once. Here the sequenced sample was CD4+ or CD8+ T cells sorted from blood, taken in a trial of the OX40 agonist ivuxolimab. These receptors came from an adult with an advanced solid tumor such as melanoma, head and neck, liver or kidney cancer. Both conserved end residues are part of each CDR3. A D gene is named only where the DNA matches it firmly. Part of the rows lack a size; the others show once, few, many or a class for expanded clones.

j_call: TRBJ1-1
v_call: TRBV10-1
clone_size: once
d_call: TRBD1
cdr3_aa: CASSEYRTGGREAFF
cdr3_nt: TGCGCCAGCAGTGAGTACCGGACAGGGGGTCGTGAAGCTTTCTTT

j_call: TRBJ1-2
v_call: TRBV5-4
clone_size: -
d_call: -
cdr3_aa: CASSSTVNYGYTF
cdr3_nt: TGTGCCAGCAGCTCTACGGTTAACTATGGCTACACCTTC

j_call: TRBJ2-3
v_call: TRBV5-1
clone_size: -
d_call: -
cdr3_aa: CASSLGSTDTQYF
cdr3_nt: TGCGCCAGCAGCTTGGGTAGCACAGATACGCAGTATTTT

j_call: TRBJ1-6
v_call: TRBV7-2
clone_size: -
d_call: -
cdr3_aa: CASSPGVRFGTPLHF
cdr3_nt: TGTGCCAGCAGCCCAGGGGTCAGGTTTGGGACACCCCTCCACTTT

j_call: TRBJ1-2
v_call: TRBV19
clone_size: -
d_call: TRBD1
cdr3_aa: CASNTGVSGYTF
cdr3_nt: TGTGCCAGTAATACAGGGGTGTCTGGCTACACCTTC

j_call: TRBJ1-3
v_call: TRBV6-1
clone_size: once
d_call: -
cdr3_aa: CASSETSGRGSGNTIYF
cdr3_nt: TGTGCCAGCAGTGAAACCTCGGGCAGGGGATCTGGAAACACCATATATTTT

j_call: TRBJ2-6
v_call: TRBV5-1
clone_size: -
d_call: -
cdr3_aa: CASSFNSGANVLTF
cdr3_nt: TGCGCCAGCAGCTTCAACTCTGGGGCCAACGTCCTGACTTTC

j_call: TRBJ1-3
v_call: TRBV2
clone_size: -
d_call: TRBD1
cdr3_aa: CASSEQVVRGSSGNTIYF
cdr3_nt: TGTGCCAGCAGTGAACAGGTCGTCAGGGGGAGCTCTGGAAACACCATATATTTT

j_call: TRBJ1-1
v_call: TRBV6-6
clone_size: -
d_call: -
cdr3_aa: CASSYWARGGGTEAFF
cdr3_nt: TGTGCCAGCAGTTACTGGGCGCGTGGGGGAGGGACTGAAGCTTTCTTT

j_call: TRBJ1-3
v_call: TRBV5-1
clone_size: -
d_call: -
cdr3_aa: CASSPGPSSGNTIYF
cdr3_nt: TGCGCCAGCAGCCCCGGCCCCAGCTCTGGAAACACCATATATTTT

j_call: TRBJ1-2
v_call: TRBV10-3
clone_size: -
d_call: -
cdr3_aa: CAISEEAGYTF
cdr3_nt: TGTGCCATCAGTGAGGAGGCTGGCTACACCTTC

j_call: TRBJ2-1
v_call: TRBV9
clone_size: -
d_call: TRBD2
cdr3_aa: CASSLGLAGGKSYNEQFF
cdr3_nt: TGTGCCAGCAGCCTCGGACTAGCGGGGGGGAAATCCTACAATGAGCAGTTCTTC

j_call: TRBJ2-1
v_call: TRBV9
clone_size: -
d_call: TRBD2
cdr3_aa: CASSERGGSYNEQFF
cdr3_nt: TGTGCCAGCTCGGAGCGGGGGGGCTCCTACAATGAGCAGTTCTTC

j_call: TRBJ1-5
v_call: TRBV6-1
clone_size: -
d_call: -
cdr3_aa: CASSEAVRFGASRNQPQHF
cdr3_nt: TGTGCCAGCAGTGAAGCGGTCCGGTTCGGGGCGAGTCGCAATCAGCCCCAGCATTTT

j_call: TRBJ2-5
v_call: TRBV5-6
clone_size: -
d_call: -
cdr3_aa: CASSFRESGETQYF
cdr3_nt: TGTGCCAGCAGCTTTAGGGAATCCGGAGAGACCCAGTACTTC

j_call: TRBJ1-4
v_call: TRBV10-2
clone_size: -
d_call: -
cdr3_aa: CASSRTANEKLFF
cdr3_nt: TGCGCCAGCAGTAGGACAGCTAATGAAAAACTGTTTTTT

j_call: TRBJ1-2
v_call: TRBV5-1
clone_size: -
d_call: -
cdr3_aa: CASSDNPRGGDGYTF
cdr3_nt: TGCGCCAGCAGCGACAACCCTCGGGGTGGGGATGGCTACACCTTC

j_call: TRBJ2-7
v_call: TRBV11-3
clone_size: -
d_call: -
cdr3_aa: CASSPGPSYEQYF
cdr3_nt: TGTGCCAGCAGCCCAGGGCCTTCCTACGAGCAGTACTTC

j_call: TRBJ2-1
v_call: TRBV9
clone_size: -
d_call: -
cdr3_aa: CASSVVSGSSYNEQFF
cdr3_nt: TGTGCCAGCAGCGTAGTGTCAGGGAGCTCCTACAATGAGCAGTTCTTC

j_call: TRBJ1-6
v_call: TRBV19
clone_size: few
d_call: -
cdr3_aa: CASSEMTGANSPLHF
cdr3_nt: TGTGCCAGTAGTGAAATGACAGGCGCGAATTCACCCCTCCACTTT

j_call: TRBJ2-3
v_call: TRBV5-1
clone_size: -
d_call: TRBD1
cdr3_aa: CASTTGTESTDTQYF
cdr3_nt: TGCGCCAGCACCACCGGGACAGAGAGCACAGATACGCAGTATTTT

j_call: TRBJ2-2
v_call: TRBV10-1
clone_size: -
d_call: TRBD2
cdr3_aa: CASSSGGANTGELFF
cdr3_nt: TGCGCCAGCTCTAGCGGGGGAGCGAACACCGGGGAGCTGTTTTTT

j_call: TRBJ1-1
v_call: TRBV18
clone_size: -
d_call: -
cdr3_aa: CASSTGGAQTEAFF
cdr3_nt: TGTGCCAGCTCAACTGGGGGGGCGCAAACTGAAGCTTTCTTT

j_call: TRBJ2-1
v_call: TRBV15
clone_size: -
d_call: -
cdr3_aa: CATSREGGPSSYNEQFF
cdr3_nt: TGTGCCACCAGCAGAGAAGGCGGGCCCAGCTCCTACAATGAGCAGTTCTTC

j_call: TRBJ1-5
v_call: TRBV15
clone_size: -
d_call: TRBD1
cdr3_aa: CATSRGTTGTGRFNNQPQHF
cdr3_nt: TGTGCCACCAGCAGAGGTACCACCGGGACAGGGAGGTTTAACAATCAGCCCCAGCATTTT

j_call: TRBJ1-1
v_call: TRBV5-4
clone_size: -
d_call: -
cdr3_aa: CASSLKGRVEAFF
cdr3_nt: TGTGCCAGCAGCCTGAAGGGACGGGTGGAAGCTTTCTTT

j_call: TRBJ1-4
v_call: TRBV5-4
clone_size: once
d_call: -
cdr3_aa: CASSLGQNNEKLFF
cdr3_nt: TGTGCCAGCAGCTTGGGACAGAATAATGAAAAACTGTTTTTT

j_call: TRBJ2-7
v_call: TRBV27
clone_size: -
d_call: -
cdr3_aa: CASSFQGEHSYEQYF
cdr3_nt: TGTGCCAGCAGTTTTCAAGGAGAACACTCCTACGAGCAGTACTTC

j_call: TRBJ1-5
v_call: TRBV30
clone_size: -
d_call: TRBD1
cdr3_aa: CAWSQPGTGNQPQHF
cdr3_nt: TGTGCCTGGTCACAACCCGGGACAGGCAATCAGCCCCAGCATTTT